The entry below gives a single T cell receptor beta chain sequence along with its context. Enrollees, roughly 18 to 89 years old, lived in approximately 24 US areas. Participant-reported clinical history was the basis for cohort assignment. This entry comes from a study of blood T cell repertoires in COVID-19. In the study overall: Sample material is recorded as cDNA or gDNA derived from T cells, B-cell-depleted T cells, or PBMCs.

Per the original data handling: Researchers report that nucleated cell counts were estimated from reference gene primer amplification. Produced via immunoSEQ multiplex PCR; TCRdb's table is partial and in-frame only. V, J and clone size are taken as reported in that table, and D and trimming were inferred from the DNA itself. This table holds roughly 400,000 clones, about 86% found once. The CDR3 totals 15 residues. V lost 4 bases and J lost 7, with 14 bases in between. Germline V CDR1 and CDR2: MNHEY, SMNVEV (reference sequence). Sequencing was done on a sample of PBMCs or T cells enriched from blood (not recorded which). The chain joins TRBV27 to TRBJ1-6, with TRBD1 as a possible D gene (5 bases). The clonotype originates from a woman aged 50 to 60 who had recovered from COVID-19. The CDR3 is CASSSGAFLNSPLHF. CDR3 coding DNA: TGTGCCAGCAGTTCTGGGGCGTTCCTCAATTCACCCCTCCACTTT.